These T cell receptor beta chains were read from a single sample in a study of CD8+ T cells in alopecia areata. The method was immunoSEQ multiplex PCR; TCRdb's version includes in-frame clones alone and lacks a portion of them. Counted here are about 150,000 clones, 87% occurring once; the ten biggest clones make up about 16%. The starting material was CD8+ T cells sorted from blood, obtained at week 0. The receptors derive from a human donor with alopecia areata. Each CDR3 is given with its conserved first and last residue. A D gene is named only where the DNA matches it firmly. Only part of the rows carry a size: once, few, many, or a class if the clone is expanded.

clone_size j_call d_call v_call cdr3_aa cdr3_nt
once TRBJ2-7 TRBD2 TRBV27 CASSLIAGDGAYEQYF TGTGCCAGCAGTTTAATAGCGGGAGATGGTGCCTACGAGCAGTACTTC
NA TRBJ2-7 TRBD1 TRBV27 CASSLAGTGVYEQYF TGTGCCAGCAGTTTAGCCGGGACAGGGGTCTACGAGCAGTACTTC
few TRBJ2-5 TRBD1 TRBV29-1 CSVEDPRTGLIQETQYF TGCAGCGTTGAAGATCCTCGGACAGGTCTGATCCAAGAGACCCAGTACTTC
NA TRBJ2-1 NA TRBV27 CASSYDYNEQFF TGTGCCAGCAGTTACGACTACAATGAGCAGTTCTTC
NA TRBJ2-5 NA TRBV7-8 CASSLSPPGAQYF TGTGCCAGCAGCTTATCACCCCCGGGGGCCCAATACTTC
NA TRBJ2-1 NA TRBV30 CAWSDFRSDEQFF TGTGCCTGGAGTGACTTTCGTTCGGATGAGCAGTTCTTC
NA TRBJ2-7 TRBD1 TRBV29-1 CSVQTGGEQYF TGCAGCGTACAAACAGGGGGCGAGCAGTACTTC
NA TRBJ2-1 NA TRBV11-2 CATRPGRSYNEQFF TGTGCCACCCGACCGGGCCGAAGCTACAATGAGCAGTTCTTC
NA TRBJ2-7 TRBD2 TRBV7-8 CASSLIPNPTSTDYEQYF TGTGCCAGCAGTTTAATCCCAAATCCGACTAGCACGGACTACGAGCAGTACTTC
few TRBJ2-7 TRBD2 TRBV9 CASSVAPSGAYEQYF TGTGCCAGCAGCGTAGCTCCTAGCGGTGCCTACGAGCAGTACTTC
NA TRBJ2-7 NA TRBV27 CASSSGTGPYEQYF TGTGCCAGCAGTTCCGGGACGGGTCCCTACGAGCAGTACTTC
NA TRBJ2-4 NA TRBV9 CASSALMAREDIQYF TGTGCCAGCAGCGCACTGATGGCGAGGGAGGACATTCAGTACTTC
NA TRBJ2-1 TRBD1 TRBV6-5 CASSRTGAEQFF TGTGCCAGCAGTCGGACAGGAGCTGAGCAGTTCTTC